This TCR beta chain was retrieved from a study of tumor and adjacent non-tumor tissue in lung cancer. RNA was extracted from bulk tissue without any cell sorting. More than 3 cm separated this lung sample from the edge of the tumor. V lost 4 bases and J lost 7, with 20 bases in between. The CDR3 is 16 residues long. Three rounds of nested PCR, following a modified ARM-PCR protocol, produced the TCRbeta library. Via MiXCR, TCRdb re-called the multiplex PCR reads, giving one row per CDR3 protein. The repertoire consists of 65,000 to 85,000 distinct CDR3 sequences, with around 82% occurring once and the leading ten covering under 55%. A word on this clonotype: Given a much more abundant clone one base away, this may be a read error.

Source material: distant non-tumor lung tissue. J is TRBJ2-4 and V is TRBV12-3 or TRBV12-4; weak D call: TRBD2 (5 bases). This clonotype was obtained from a man aged 55-75 years with non-small cell lung cancer. The CDR3 loop is CASSSPEGNGENIQYF. CDR3 bases: TGTGCCAGCAGTTCCCCAGAGGGCAATGGAGAGAACATTCAGTACTTC.